The next 14 T cell receptor beta chains were all read from a single sample in a study of identical twins' blood T cells. Each CDR3 protein is one row after TCRdb ran MiXCR on the 5' RACE reads. Here the sample spans around 380,000 distinct CDR3 sequences, around 30% being singletons. Sequencing input: PBMCs. The receptors derive from a woman aged 18-55 years in good health.

As regards this clonotype: A much bigger clone sits one base away, suggesting this may be a read error. This sequence joins TRBV20-1 and TRBJ1-5; no firm D call. V dropped 6 bases and J dropped 3 bases, with 15 bases sitting between them. CDR3 length: 14 residues. From germline, CDR1 is DFQATT and CDR2 SNEGSKA (reference sequence). This CDR3 is CSALRKANNQPQHF. The CDR3 DNA reads TGCAGTGCACTTCGGAAGGCTAACAATCAGCCCCAGCATTTT.

The gene calls are TRBV11-2 and TRBJ2-5, with D possibly being TRBD1 or TRBD2 (5 bases each). V dropped 3 bases and J dropped 6 bases, with 8 bases sitting between them. Germline assignment: CDR1 SGHAT and CDR2 FQNNGV. The CDR3 has 12 residues. CDR3 DNA sequence: TGTGCCAGCAGCTTGGGGGAACAGACCCAGTACTTC. This gives the protein CASSLGEQTQYF.

The chain employs TRBV7-9 and TRBJ2-7; D unclear. V lost 4 bases and J lost 1, with 11 bases in between. The CDR3 totals 14 residues. Germline-derived CDR1 and CDR2 are SEHNR and FQNEAQ (reference sequence). CDR3 in amino acids: CASSSHPNSYEQYF. CDR3 sequence (DNA): TGTGCCAGCAGCTCTCATCCAAATTCCTACGAGCAGTACTTC. The full variable domain, in which reference TRBV7-9 and TRBJ2-7 provide the parts outside the CDR3, is DTGVSQNPRHKITKRGQNVTFRCDPISEHNRLYWYRQTLGQGPEFLTYFQNEAQLEKSRLLSDRFSAERPKGSFSTLEIQRTEQGDSAMYLCASSSHPNSYEQYFGPGTRLTVT.

This clonotype was counted many times. This chain connects TRBV29-1 to TRBJ1-1; 7 bases are shared with TRBD1. CDR1 and CDR2 (germline): SQVTM, ANQGSEA. The V and J ends lost 7 bases and 1 base, in that order; junction bases with no gene match: 6. The CDR3 totals 13 residues. CDR3 nucleotide sequence: TGCAGCGCCTCGACAGGGACGAACACTGAAGCTTTCTTT. This gives the protein CSASTGTNTEAFF.

This rearrangement joins TRBV9 to TRBJ1-3; D gene uncertain. The ends were cut back, 3 bases at V and 0 bases at J, with 4 bases in the middle. Germline V gene sequence: CDR1 SGDLS, CDR2 YYNGEE. This CDR3 has 13 amino acids. CDR3 nucleotides: TGTGCCAGCAGCGATCTCTCTGGAAACACCATATATTTT. It yields the protein CASSDLSGNTIYF.

The V call is TRBV20-1, the J call TRBJ2-5; TRBD1 might be the D (5 bases). CDR3 length: 13 residues. Germline loops: CDR1 DFQATT, CDR2 SNEGSKA (reference sequence). The germline V and J ends were trimmed by 6 bases and 4 bases, with 15 bases remaining between them. The CDR3 bases are TGCAGTGCGACTCCCCAGGGCCCAGAGACCCAGTACTTC. Protein product: CSATPQGPETQYF.

This clonotype turned up a few times. The chain links TRBV3-1 to TRBJ2-5; D perhaps matches TRBD1 (6 bases). Trimming removed 0 bases at V and 0 bases at J, with 11 bases between. CDR1 LGHDT and CDR2 YNNKEL come from the germline V gene (reference sequence). The CDR3 loop spans 16 amino acids. CDR3 nucleotides: TGTGCCAGCAGCCAAGATAGTGGGGGCTACCAAGAGACCCAGTACTTC. This encodes CASSQDSGGYQETQYF.

The chain employs TRBV27 and TRBJ2-7; 8 bases agree with TRBD1. The CDR3 is 14 amino acids. V was pared by 9 bases and J by 3 bases, with 10 bases of the junction left unmatched. CDR1 MNHEY and CDR2 SMNVEV come from the germline V gene (reference sequence). The CDR3 loop reads CASSAARGHYEQYF. CDR3 nucleotide sequence: TGTGCCAGTTCCGCGGCCAGGGGGCACTACGAGCAGTACTTC.

The rearrangement links TRBV29-1 to TRBJ2-2; 10 positions agree with TRBD2. Unmatched junction bases numbered 5, after V lost 7 bases and J lost 0 bases. This CDR3 spans 15 amino acids. Germline V gene lookup returns CDR1 SQVTM and CDR2 ANQGSEA. The DNA for the CDR3 is TGCAGCGGAAAGACTAGCGGGTCGAACACCGGGGAGCTGTTTTTT. It specifies CSGKTSGSNTGELFF.

This clonotype appeared many times. V and J are TRBV7-9 and TRBJ1-4; D is ambiguous. Trimming removed 6 bases at V and 5 bases at J, with 16 bases between. Germline CDR1 and CDR2: SEHNR and FQNEAQ (reference sequence). The CDR3 totals 15 residues. CDR3 DNA: TGTGCCAGCAGTCCCAGGCGCGTCGCCAATGAAAAACTGTTTTTT. It yields the protein CASSPRRVANEKLFF.

The chain couples TRBV20-1 to TRBJ2-7; tentatively, D is TRBD1 (6 bases). The CDR3 loop spans 13 amino acids. V dropped 5 bases and J dropped 1 base, with 12 bases sitting between them. Germline V gene data show CDR1 as DFQATT and CDR2 as SNEGSKA (reference sequence). The CDR3 reads CSALQGRSYEQYF. The DNA for the CDR3 is TGCAGTGCTCTACAGGGTAGGTCCTACGAGCAGTACTTC.

A few counts support this clonotype. J is TRBJ1-1 and V is TRBV20-1; 8 bases are shared with TRBD1. This CDR3 is built from 12 residues. Per germline, CDR1 DFQATT and CDR2 SNEGSKA (reference sequence). Trimming at V came to 6 bases and at J to 4 bases, leaving 4 bases not matched to a gene. CDR3 nucleotides: TGCAGTGCGACGGACAGGGCCACTGAAGCTTTCTTT. Protein product: CSATDRATEAFF.

The chain combines TRBV7-2 with TRBJ2-2; D call uncertain. The germline CDR1 and CDR2 sequences are SGHTA and FQGNSA. Trimming took off 0 bases at V and 0 bases at J, with 5 bases between the two ends. The length of the CDR3 is 15 residues. The CDR3 DNA sequence: TGTGCCAGCAGCTTAGCAGGGCCGAACACCGGGGAGCTGTTTTTT. Its protein product is CASSLAGPNTGELFF.

The chain carries TRBV4-2 and TRBJ2-7, with D perhaps given as TRBD1 or TRBD2 (7 bases each). Trimming took off 2 bases at V and 4 bases at J, with 12 bases between the two ends. The CDR3 consists of 14 residues. CDR1 is LGHNA, CDR2 YNFKEQ, per germline. In nucleotides, the CDR3 is TGTGCCAGCAGCCAACAGGGGGGGAATTACGAGCAGTACTTC. Amino acids: CASSQQGGNYEQYF.